These 32 T cell receptor beta chains were sequenced from one sample in a study of blood T cell repertoires in COVID-19. Here immunoSEQ multiplex PCR was the method, and the copy in TCRdb shows in-frame clones only, minus some. The sample has about 170,000 clones; about 86% are singletons. The specimen sequenced was peripheral blood. These receptors came from a man over 45 with active or convalescent COVID-19.

With regard to this clone: At one end, the junction sequence differs from germline, possibly due to a read error. The J gene is TRBJ1-1, the V gene TRBV4-1; tentatively, D is TRBD1 (6 bases). CDR3 size: 14 residues. Germline V lookup: CDR1 MGHRA, CDR2 YSYEKL. The CDR3, as DNA: TGCGCCCGCAGCCTTCCGGGGGGGCGGACTGAAGCTTTCTTT. This codes for CARSLPGGRTEAFF.

This chain links TRBV6-6 with TRBJ1-4; D might be TRBD1 (5 bases). Between the trimmed V and J ends, which lost 0 bases and 8 bases, there was a span of 10 bases. Germline V gives CDR1 MNHNY, CDR2 SVGAGI (reference sequence). This CDR3 is 14 amino acids long. CDR3 DNA: TGTGCCAGCAGTTACTCGGCAGGGAAAGAAAAACTGTTTTTT. This encodes CASSYSAGKEKLFF.

This rearrangement joins TRBV11-2 to TRBJ1-2; no clear D gene. This CDR3 region has 15 residues. Deletions cut 2 bases from V and 7 bases from J, with 17 bases between. Germline CDR1 and CDR2: SGHAT and FQNNGV. CDR3 amino acids: CASSLSEGVVSGYTF. CDR3 nucleotides: TGTGCCAGCAGCTTAAGCGAGGGTGTGGTTAGTGGCTACACCTTC.

This chain connects TRBV6-1 to TRBJ1-5; TRBD1 is a possible D gene (6 bases). The CDR3 runs to 16 residues. The germline V gene has CDR1 MNHNS and CDR2 SASEGT. Trimming took off 0 bases at V and 5 bases at J, with 14 bases between the two ends. The CDR3 loop reads CASSEAIGRGDQPQHF. For the CDR3, the DNA is TGTGCCAGCAGTGAAGCGATTGGCAGGGGAGATCAGCCCCAGCATTTT.

This clone was counted once. The V call is TRBV11-3, the J call TRBJ2-3; 14 nucleotides match TRBD2. This CDR3 spans 16 amino acids. The V segment lost 3 bases and the J segment 4 bases; nucleotides outside the gene matches: 3. The germline V gene encodes CDR1 SGHNT and CDR2 YENEEA. The CDR3 nucleotides are TGTGCCAGCAGCTTGTTGACTAGCGGGAGGGCAGATACGCAGTATTTT. As protein: CASSLLTSGRADTQYF.

V usage is TRBV6-5 and J usage is TRBJ1-6, with D perhaps TRBD1 (5 bases). V was cut by 2 bases and J by 10 bases, with 9 bases left in between. Per the germline V gene, CDR1 is MNHEY and CDR2 is SVGAGI. This CDR3 has 13 amino acids. The CDR3 loop is CASSYRGGSPLHF. For the CDR3, the DNA is TGTGCCAGCAGTTACAGGGGTGGCTCACCCCTCCACTTT.

The rearrangement joins TRBV7-6 to TRBJ2-7, with a tentative D call TRBD1 (6 bases). Trimming stripped 1 base from V and 3 bases from J, with 19 bases between. This CDR3 is built from 17 residues. Per the germline V gene, CDR1 is SGHVS and CDR2 is FNYEAQ. The CDR3 DNA reads TGTGCCAGCAGCTTAGGCACAAGGAGAAGGGGGATCTACGAGCAGTACTTC. Translated, it gives CASSLGTRRRGIYEQYF.

The rearrangement joins TRBV3-1 (or the pseudogene TRBV3-2) to TRBJ2-5; 7 bases line up with TRBD2. V was clipped by 4 bases and J by 5 bases; unmatched bases: 7. CDR1 and CDR2 from the germline V gene are LGHDT and YNNKEL (reference sequence). The CDR3 spans 14 residues. CDR3 sequence: CASSRTGGGETQYF. Here the CDR3 DNA reads TGTGCCAGCAGCCGCACTGGCGGGGGTGAGACCCAGTACTTC.

This chain uses TRBV5-1 with TRBJ2-5; 8 bases map to TRBD2. V was pared by 4 bases and J by 5 bases, with 7 bases of the junction left unmatched. This CDR3 region has 14 residues. Germline V CDR1 and CDR2: SGHRS, YFSETQ. The CDR3 DNA reads TGCGCCAGCAGCCCGGGGGGGACTTCCGAGACCCAGTACTTC. This encodes CASSPGGTSETQYF.

This clone showed up just once. For the CDR3, the DNA is TGCGCCAGCAGCTTAAATAGGAACACTGAAGCTTTCTTT. It is translated as CASSLNRNTEAFF. The V call is TRBV5-1, the J call TRBJ1-1; D not resolved. The CDR3 runs 13 residues. The V gene's germline CDR1 is SGHRS and CDR2 YFSETQ. Trimming removed 2 bases from V and 1 base from J, with 6 bases in between.

The V call is TRBV5-1, the J call TRBJ2-1, with 9 positions matching TRBD1. The trim removed 6 bases at V and 0 bases at J, leaving 10 bases unmatched. Per germline, CDR1 SGHRS and CDR2 YFSETQ. The CDR3 is 17 residues long. In DNA form, the CDR3 reads TGCGCCAGCACCCCCCGGGACAGGGAAGTCTCCTACAATGAGCAGTTCTTC. Protein product: CASTPRDREVSYNEQFF.

This chain connects TRBV2 to TRBJ2-7; TRBD1 might be the D (5 bases). Trimming shortened V by 2 bases and J by 3 bases, and 8 bases separated the two germline ends. CDR3 length: 13 amino acids. Germline CDR1 and CDR2: SNHLY and FYNNEI. The CDR3 protein is CASSEIDSYEQYF. CDR3 coding DNA: TGTGCCAGCAGTGAAATCGACAGCTACGAGCAGTACTTC. Drawing the rest from reference TRBV2 and TRBJ2-7, the complete variable domain is EPEVTQTPSHQVTQMGQEVILRCVPISNHLYFYWYRQILGQKVEFLVSFYNNEISEKSEIFDDQFSVERPDGSNFTLKIRSTKLEDSAMYFCASSEIDSYEQYFGPGTRLTVT.

The chain uses TRBV9 and TRBJ1-1, with a weak D call TRBD1 (5 bases). CDR1 SGDLS and CDR2 YYNGEE come from the germline V gene. The V and J ends lost 0 bases and 8 bases respectively, with 8 bases between them. The CDR3 is 12 residues long. In DNA, the CDR3 is TGTGCCAGCAGCGTAGGTGGGGGGGAAGCTTTCTTT. Its translation is CASSVGGGEAFF.

The V gene is TRBV25-1, the J gene TRBJ1-4; 10 nucleotides line up with TRBD1. After removal of 2 bases from V and 5 bases from J, the junction contained 2 bases not matched to a gene. Germline V gene lookup returns CDR1 MGHDK and CDR2 SYGVNS. This CDR3 comprises 15 residues. In DNA form, the CDR3 reads TGTGCCAGCAGTGAAAGGACAGGGGGGAATGAAAAACTGTTTTTT. It translates to CASSERTGGNEKLFF.

The chain links TRBV5-6 to TRBJ2-3; 8 bases match TRBD1. The V gene end was trimmed by 0 bases and the J gene end by 2 bases; junction bases not matched to a gene: 8. The germline CDR1 and CDR2 sequences are SGHDT and YYEEEE. The CDR3 spans 17 residues. The CDR3 nucleotides are TGTGCCAGCAGCTTGGTGGAGGACAGGGTGGACACAGATACGCAGTATTTT. It codes for CASSLVEDRVDTDTQYF.

The rearrangement joins TRBV5-1 to TRBJ2-3; TRBD2 might be the D (7 bases). V lost 1 base and J lost 2, with 14 bases in between. This CDR3 has 16 amino acids. Germline CDR1 SGHRS, CDR2 YFSETQ. CDR3 loop: CASSLMGGANTDTQYF. In DNA, the CDR3 is TGCGCCAGCAGCTTGATGGGGGGGGCTAACACAGATACGCAGTATTTT.

This clone was seen just once. The rearrangement uses TRBV19 and TRBJ2-4, with 7 bases fitting TRBD1. The CDR3 totals 16 residues. Germline lookup yields CDR1 LNHDA and CDR2 SQIVND (reference sequence). With V trimmed by 2 bases and J by 1 base, 5 bases remained unmatched. CDR3: CASSISDREAKNIQYF. Here the CDR3 DNA reads TGTGCCAGTAGTATAAGCGACAGGGAGGCCAAAAACATTCAGTACTTC. The variable domain in full, completed from reference TRBV19 and TRBJ2-4, reads DGGITQSPKYLFRKEGQNVTLSCEQNLNHDAMYWYRQDPGQGLRLIYYSQIVNDFQKGDIAEGYSVSREKKESFPLTVTSAQKNPTAFYLCASSISDREAKNIQYFGAGTRLSVL.

The chain is built from TRBV19 and TRBJ2-3, with 8 bases aligning to TRBD1. This CDR3 is built from 15 residues. Looked up from germline, CDR1 is LNHDA and CDR2 is SQIVND (reference sequence). J was trimmed by 4 bases and V by 5 bases; bases with no gene match: 8. CDR3 bases: TGTGCCAGTAGTCCCGGACAGGGAGGCGCAGATACGCAGTATTTT. It codes for CASSPGQGGADTQYF.

This clone was seen only once. The chain has TRBV6-2 or TRBV6-3 and TRBJ2-1, with D possibly matching TRBD1 (5 bases). V lost 0 bases, J lost 12 bases, and 9 bases lay in between. The CDR3 loop spans 12 amino acids. The germline gives CDR1 MNHEY, CDR2 SVGEGT. CDR3 residues: CASSYSHQGQFF. CDR3 nucleotide sequence: TGTGCCAGCAGTTACTCCCACCAGGGGCAGTTCTTC.

This chain links TRBV19 with TRBJ2-3, with 10 bases lining up with TRBD2. The length of the CDR3 is 16 residues. The germline gives CDR1 LNHDA, CDR2 SQIVND (reference sequence). V gave up 5 bases and J gave up 4 bases; unmatched junction bases: 9. For the CDR3, the DNA is TGTGCCAGTAGTGCCACGGGACTAGCGATCGCAGATACGCAGTATTTT. Translated: CASSATGLAIADTQYF.

This chain links TRBV7-2 with TRBJ1-2; D is unclear. The CDR3 covers 15 residues. CDR1 is SGHTA, CDR2 FQGNSA, per germline. Trimming shortened V by 2 bases and J by 5 bases, and 15 bases separated the two germline ends. The CDR3 loop is CASSLNMVADYGYTF. The CDR3 region has the DNA TGTGCCAGCAGCTTAAATATGGTGGCGGATTATGGCTACACCTTC.

The chain is built from TRBV18 and TRBJ2-7; D is possibly TRBD1 (6 bases). V lost 3 bases, J lost 1 base, and 10 bases lay in between. The CDR3 runs 14 residues. CDR1 KGHSH and CDR2 LQKENI come from the germline V gene. Written as DNA, the CDR3 is TGTGCCAGCTCACCCATGGGACAATCCTACGAGCAGTACTTC. The encoded protein is CASSPMGQSYEQYF. Based on the CDR3 plus reference TRBV18 and TRBJ2-7, the full variable domain is NAGVMQNPRHLVRRRGQEARLRCSPMKGHSHVYWYRQLPEEGLKFMVYLQKENIIDESGMPKERFSAEFPKEGPSILRIQQVVRGDSAAYFCASSPMGQSYEQYFGPGTRLTVT.

This clone was detected only a few times. J is TRBJ1-5 and V is TRBV3-1 (or the pseudogene TRBV3-2), with TRBD1 matching over 7 bases. With 4 bases clipped from V and 4 bases from J, the junction kept 7 bases outside the gene matches. CDR1 and CDR2 (germline): LGHDT, YNNKEL (reference sequence). The CDR3 is 15 residues long. CDR3 in DNA: TGTGCCAGCAGCCTGGCCGGGACAGAGAATCAGCCCCAGCATTTT. It is translated as CASSLAGTENQPQHF.

V gene TRBV27 combines with J gene TRBJ2-1; perhaps TRBD1 as D (6 bases). V was cut by 6 bases and J by 3 bases, with 15 bases left in between. The CDR3 has 15 amino acids. Germline CDR1 reads MNHEY; CDR2 reads SMNVEV (reference sequence). The CDR3 region has the DNA TGTGCCAGCAGACCGGGGACACTCCTCTACAATGAGCAGTTCTTC. This encodes CASRPGTLLYNEQFF.

The chain recombines TRBV15 with TRBJ2-1; D is possibly TRBD2 (6 bases). Trimming cost V 1 base and J 10 bases, with 8 bases left between them. This CDR3 spans 12 amino acids. Germline V lookup: CDR1 LNHNV, CDR2 YYDKDF (reference sequence). This CDR3 is CATSRGLGEQFF. As DNA, the CDR3 is TGTGCCACCAGCAGAGGACTAGGCGAGCAGTTCTTC.

This clone was picked up many times. The J gene is TRBJ2-7, the V gene TRBV24-1; 7 bases match TRBD2. Trimming at V came to 2 bases and at J to 4 bases, leaving 13 bases not matched to a gene. In germline, CDR1 is KGHDR, CDR2 SFDVKD. There are 17 residues in the CDR3. The CDR3 is CATSDSRSGTRSYEQYF. For the CDR3, the DNA is TGTGCCACCAGTGATTCGCGAAGCGGGACCCGCTCGTACGAGCAGTACTTC.

This chain uses TRBV7-2 with TRBJ2-3; TRBD2 matches 8 bases. The V gene end was trimmed by 5 bases and the J gene end by 5 bases; junction bases not matched to a gene: 9. Germline-derived CDR1 and CDR2 are SGHTA and FQGNSA. The CDR3 runs 15 residues. Here the CDR3 DNA reads TGTGCCAGCAGCCCCTGGACTAGCTTTCAAGATACGCAGTATTTT. Residues: CASSPWTSFQDTQYF.

The chain recombines TRBV2 with TRBJ1-2; D remains ambiguous. The CDR3 loop spans 16 amino acids. V was clipped by 2 bases and J by 6 bases, with 19 bases between them. Germline values: CDR1 SNHLY, CDR2 FYNNEI. CDR3 in amino acids: CASSETTGSPLHGYTF. In nucleotides, the CDR3 is TGTGCCAGCAGTGAAACAACCGGGTCCCCTCTTCATGGCTACACCTTC.

The J gene is TRBJ2-3, the V gene TRBV7-2; possible D gene TRBD1, 6 bases. Germline V gene data show CDR1 as SGHTA and CDR2 as FQGNSA. Trimming removed 1 base from V and 2 bases from J, with 13 bases in between. The CDR3 length is 16 residues. CDR3 in DNA: TGTGCCAGCAGCTTAGTGAGGGGGACGTACACAGATACGCAGTATTTT. Translation gives CASSLVRGTYTDTQYF.

This clone appeared once. The gene calls are TRBV7-2 and TRBJ2-7; 7 bases line up with TRBD2. The germline V gene has CDR1 SGHTA and CDR2 FQGNSA. This CDR3 contains 15 residues. The trim removed 5 bases at V and 4 bases at J, leaving 11 bases unmatched. CDR3 protein: CASSPGTGGTYEQYF. DNA of the CDR3: TGTGCCAGCAGCCCGGGGACGGGAGGTACATACGAGCAGTACTTC.

This clone was recorded only once. CDR3 region: CASSLMGLPTYEQYF. CDR3 DNA: TGTGCCAGCAGTTTAATGGGACTACCTACCTACGAGCAGTACTTC. The rearrangement uses TRBV27 and TRBJ2-7, with 7 bases matching TRBD2. V lost 2 bases and J lost 2; bases outside the gene matches: 6. The CDR3 loop spans 15 amino acids. Germline CDR1 and CDR2: MNHEY and SMNVEV (reference sequence).

The rearrangement links TRBV6-5 to TRBJ1-2; the D gene is possibly TRBD1 (6 bases). Germline CDR1 is MNHEY and CDR2 is SVGAGI. The CDR3 contains 13 residues. V lost 8 bases to trimming and J lost 2 bases, with 12 bases between them. The DNA of the CDR3 is TGTGCCAGCTCAAGGGACACGAACTATGGCTACACCTTC. Protein product: CASSRDTNYGYTF.